This T cell receptor (beta chain) originates from a study of beta chain features in type 1 diabetes. Study-wide results and caveats: More deletions and fewer insertions at VDJ junctions were seen in type 1 diabetes patients. Patients' naive, central memory and Treg TCRB repertoires seemed closer to one another than those of healthy donors. Across all four CD4+ subsets, people with type 1 diabetes showed modestly shorter TCRB CDR3s.

CDR1 SQVTM and CDR2 ANQGSEA come from the germline V gene. V was pared by 3 bases and J by 0 bases, with 10 bases of the junction left unmatched. The CDR3 consists of 18 residues. Details on this clone: Its antigen remains unidentified.

The investigators reverse transcribed all of the isolated RNA, so they sequenced expressed TCRB transcripts. This table comes from immunoSEQ multiplex PCR, and its TCRdb copy is limited to in-frame clones, with some not included. The profile shows around 140,000 clones, around 9% of them singletons. All sorted populations exceeded 95% purity. V is TRBV29-1 and J is TRBJ2-6; 8 bases are shared with TRBD1. Sequenced: central memory CD4+ T cells from blood. This sequence originates from a young man with type 1 diabetes. This CDR3 is CSVDTRDRLLSGANVLTF. In DNA, the CDR3 is TGCAGCGTTGACACCCGGGACAGGCTTCTCTCTGGGGCCAACGTCCTGACTTTC. The variable domain in full, with the rest retrieved from reference TRBV29-1 and TRBJ2-6, is SAVISQKPSRDICQRGTSLTIQCQVDSQVTMMFWYRQQPGQSLTLIATANQGSEATYESGFVIDKFPISRPNLTFSTLTVSNMSPEDSSIYLCSVDTRDRLLSGANVLTFGAGSRLTVL.